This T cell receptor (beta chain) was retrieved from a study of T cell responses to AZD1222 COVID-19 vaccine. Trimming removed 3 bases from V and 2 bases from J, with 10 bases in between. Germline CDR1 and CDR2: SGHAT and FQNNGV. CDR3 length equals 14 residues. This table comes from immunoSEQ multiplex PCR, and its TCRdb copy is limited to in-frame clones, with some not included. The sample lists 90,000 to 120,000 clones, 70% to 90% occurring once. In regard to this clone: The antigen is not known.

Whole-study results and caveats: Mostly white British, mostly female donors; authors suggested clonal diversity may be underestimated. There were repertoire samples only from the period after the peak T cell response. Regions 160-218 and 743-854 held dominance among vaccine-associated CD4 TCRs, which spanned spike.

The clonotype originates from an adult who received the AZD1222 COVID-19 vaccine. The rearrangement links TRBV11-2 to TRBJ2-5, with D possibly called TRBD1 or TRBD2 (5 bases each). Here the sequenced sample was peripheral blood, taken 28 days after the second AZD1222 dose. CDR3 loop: CASSFGTAQETQYF. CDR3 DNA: TGTGCCAGCAGCTTTGGGACGGCACAAGAGACCCAGTACTTC.